The rows below give T cell receptor beta chains drawn from one sample of a study of T-cell memory formation after mild COVID-19. One entry per CDR3 protein, called by TCRdb with MiXCR from the 5' RACE reads. The sample contains a few hundred thousand distinct CDR3 sequences, around 25% of which appear only once. Sequenced input: PBMCs or a T cell subset sorted from them (not recorded which). These receptors were collected from an adult woman who had mild COVID-19 (a few samples of this study predate the infection). Cell type and time point are not known. The CDR3 runs from the conserved cysteine through the conserved F or W. The order of the fields is clone size, J gene, D gene, V gene, CDR3 protein, CDR3 DNA. D genes are given only for firm matches. The size entry is marked missing in some rows and otherwise reads once, few, many or a size class.

clone size: .; J gene: TRBJ2-3; D gene: .; V gene: TRBV11-2; CDR3 protein: CASSLTPGGSSTDTQYF; CDR3 DNA: TGTGCCAGCAGCTTAACCCCGGGGGGCTCTAGCACAGATACGCAGTATTTT
clone size: .; J gene: TRBJ2-3; D gene: .; V gene: TRBV14; CDR3 protein: CASSQGDFGTDTQYF; CDR3 DNA: TGTGCCAGCAGCCAAGGGGACTTCGGCACAGATACGCAGTATTTT
clone size: few; J gene: TRBJ1-2; D gene: TRBD1; V gene: TRBV29-1; CDR3 protein: CSVWDSYGYTF; CDR3 DNA: TGCAGCGTCTGGGACAGCTATGGCTACACCTTC
clone size: .; J gene: TRBJ2-3; D gene: .; V gene: TRBV27; CDR3 protein: CASSYSRVTDTQYF; CDR3 DNA: TGTGCCAGCAGCTACAGCCGGGTGACAGATACGCAGTATTTT
clone size: .; J gene: TRBJ1-2; D gene: TRBD1; V gene: TRBV9; CDR3 protein: CASSVGTGEYGYTF; CDR3 DNA: TGTGCCAGCAGCGTGGGGACAGGGGAATATGGCTACACCTTC
clone size: .; J gene: TRBJ2-2; D gene: TRBD2; V gene: TRBV5-1; CDR3 protein: CASSITPGLAGRSDLGELFF; CDR3 DNA: TGCGCCAGCAGCATAACACCGGGACTAGCGGGCCGGTCGGATCTCGGGGAGCTGTTTTTT
clone size: .; J gene: TRBJ1-6; D gene: TRBD1; V gene: TRBV6-5; CDR3 protein: CASSRTQGNNSPLHF; CDR3 DNA: TGTGCCAGCAGTCGAACACAGGGGAATAATTCACCCCTCCACTTT
clone size: .; J gene: TRBJ2-7; D gene: .; V gene: TRBV9; CDR3 protein: CASSVPRGPVGEQYF; CDR3 DNA: TGTGCCAGCAGCGTACCCCGGGGTCCGGTGGGCGAGCAGTACTTC
clone size: .; J gene: TRBJ2-7; D gene: .; V gene: TRBV7-9; CDR3 protein: CASSQTVGEQYF; CDR3 DNA: TGTGCCAGCAGCCAGACGGTGGGCGAGCAGTACTTC
clone size: .; J gene: TRBJ1-2; D gene: TRBD1; V gene: TRBV5-6; CDR3 protein: CASSSADRGLLGYTF; CDR3 DNA: TGTGCCAGCAGCTCAGCAGACAGGGGGTTGCTTGGCTACACCTTC
clone size: many; J gene: TRBJ1-1; D gene: .; V gene: TRBV28; CDR3 protein: CASSLEAGDWNTEAFF; CDR3 DNA: TGTGCCAGCAGTTTAGAGGCAGGGGATTGGAACACTGAAGCTTTCTTT
clone size: few; J gene: TRBJ2-1; D gene: TRBD2; V gene: TRBV11-3; CDR3 protein: CASSFLAGEPNNEQFF; CDR3 DNA: TGTGCCAGCAGCTTCTTAGCGGGAGAGCCCAACAATGAGCAGTTCTTC
clone size: .; J gene: TRBJ1-2; D gene: .; V gene: TRBV12-3/TRBV12-4; CDR3 protein: CASSFGQNGYTF; CDR3 DNA: TGTGCCAGCAGTTTTGGTCAGAATGGCTACACCTTC
clone size: .; J gene: TRBJ1-1; D gene: TRBD1; V gene: TRBV7-2; CDR3 protein: CASSPGTGVNTEAFF; CDR3 DNA: TGTGCCAGCAGCCCAGGGACAGGGGTGAACACTGAAGCTTTCTTT
clone size: many; J gene: TRBJ2-7; D gene: .; V gene: TRBV20-1; CDR3 protein: CSARGFGPDTYEQYF; CDR3 DNA: TGCAGTGCTAGAGGATTTGGGCCAGATACTTACGAGCAGTACTTC
clone size: .; J gene: TRBJ1-1; D gene: .; V gene: TRBV4-2; CDR3 protein: CASSQGRTELNTEAFF; CDR3 DNA: TGTGCCAGCAGCCAAGGTCGGACAGAGTTGAACACTGAAGCTTTCTTT
clone size: .; J gene: TRBJ1-5; D gene: .; V gene: TRBV12-3/TRBV12-4; CDR3 protein: CASSLAGQAPNQPQHF; CDR3 DNA: TGTGCCAGCAGTTTAGCTGGTCAGGCCCCCAATCAGCCCCAGCATTTT
clone size: .; J gene: TRBJ2-3; D gene: .; V gene: TRBV7-8; CDR3 protein: CASSSQDTQYF; CDR3 DNA: TGTGCCAGCAGCTCACAAGATACGCAGTATTTT
clone size: .; J gene: TRBJ2-3; D gene: .; V gene: TRBV12-3/TRBV12-4; CDR3 protein: CASTLASRSADTQYF; CDR3 DNA: TGTGCCAGCACCCTTGCCTCGCGTTCCGCAGATACGCAGTATTTT
clone size: .; J gene: TRBJ1-2; D gene: .; V gene: TRBV11-2; CDR3 protein: CASSSDSRITNYGYTF; CDR3 DNA: TGTGCCAGCAGCTCCGATAGCCGGATAACTAACTATGGCTACACCTTC
clone size: few; J gene: TRBJ1-1; D gene: TRBD1; V gene: TRBV15; CDR3 protein: CATSRDLGTGGTEAFF; CDR3 DNA: TGTGCCACCAGCAGAGATTTGGGGACAGGGGGCACTGAAGCTTTCTTT
clone size: .; J gene: TRBJ2-1; D gene: .; V gene: TRBV12-3/TRBV12-4; CDR3 protein: CASSFTGYASYNEQFF; CDR3 DNA: TGTGCCAGCAGTTTCACAGGCTACGCTTCCTACAATGAGCAGTTCTTC
clone size: few; J gene: TRBJ2-7; D gene: TRBD2; V gene: TRBV7-3; CDR3 protein: CASSQQGLAVYEQYF; CDR3 DNA: TGTGCCAGCAGCCAACAAGGACTAGCGGTTTACGAGCAGTACTTC
clone size: many; J gene: TRBJ2-6; D gene: TRBD1; V gene: TRBV6-5; CDR3 protein: CASSYLAGSTGHLWGANVLTF; CDR3 DNA: TGTGCCAGCAGTTACCTAGCCGGATCGACAGGGCACCTATGGGGGGCCAACGTCCTGACTTTC
clone size: few; J gene: TRBJ2-7; D gene: .; V gene: TRBV3-1; CDR3 protein: CASSPRSRLYEQYF; CDR3 DNA: TGTGCCAGCAGCCCTAGATCGAGACTCTACGAGCAGTACTTC
clone size: few; J gene: TRBJ2-5; D gene: .; V gene: TRBV5-6; CDR3 protein: CASSLDIQETQYF; CDR3 DNA: TGTGCCAGCAGCTTGGATATCCAGGAGACCCAGTACTTC
clone size: .; J gene: TRBJ1-2; D gene: .; V gene: TRBV5-1; CDR3 protein: CASSPESVTSPANYGYTF; CDR3 DNA: TGCGCCAGCAGCCCCGAGAGTGTCACGTCGCCAGCGAACTATGGCTACACCTTC
clone size: .; J gene: TRBJ1-1; D gene: .; V gene: TRBV12-3/TRBV12-4; CDR3 protein: CASSPGSPETAFF; CDR3 DNA: TGTGCCAGCAGTCCCGGGTCCCCTGAAACAGCCTTCTTT
clone size: .; J gene: TRBJ2-1; D gene: .; V gene: TRBV4-2; CDR3 protein: CASSQESADNEQFF; CDR3 DNA: TGTGCCAGCAGCCAAGAATCCGCGGACAATGAGCAGTTCTTC
clone size: few; J gene: TRBJ2-2; D gene: .; V gene: TRBV4-2; CDR3 protein: CASSQLREQNTGELFF; CDR3 DNA: TGTGCCAGCAGCCAGCTTCGGGAACAGAACACCGGGGAGCTGTTTTTT
clone size: few; J gene: TRBJ2-5; D gene: .; V gene: TRBV5-4; CDR3 protein: CASSLNPADAQETQYF; CDR3 DNA: TGTGCCAGCAGCCTGAACCCAGCGGACGCACAAGAGACCCAGTACTTC
clone size: few; J gene: TRBJ2-2; D gene: TRBD2; V gene: TRBV7-9; CDR3 protein: CASSLSGTPPGELFF; CDR3 DNA: TGTGCCAGCAGCTTAAGCGGGACCCCTCCCGGGGAGCTGTTTTTT
clone size: few; J gene: TRBJ2-7; D gene: .; V gene: TRBV3-1; CDR3 protein: CASSQTVRDGSYEQYF; CDR3 DNA: TGTGCCAGCAGCCAAACGGTCCGGGACGGTTCCTACGAGCAGTACTTC
clone size: few; J gene: TRBJ2-7; D gene: .; V gene: TRBV10-3; CDR3 protein: CAISGQQSEYEQYF; CDR3 DNA: TGTGCCATCAGTGGCCAGCAGTCGGAATACGAGCAGTACTTC
clone size: .; J gene: TRBJ2-1; D gene: TRBD2; V gene: TRBV12-3/TRBV12-4; CDR3 protein: CASRSTSGRYNEQFF; CDR3 DNA: TGTGCCAGCAGGTCGACTAGCGGGCGATACAATGAGCAGTTCTTC
clone size: few; J gene: TRBJ2-7; D gene: TRBD1; V gene: TRBV5-1; CDR3 protein: CASSHNPGTERTYEQYF; CDR3 DNA: TGCGCCAGCAGCCATAACCCCGGGACAGAGCGAACCTACGAGCAGTACTTC
clone size: .; J gene: TRBJ1-2; D gene: .; V gene: TRBV4-2; CDR3 protein: CASSPIGGKDGYTF; CDR3 DNA: TGTGCCAGCAGCCCGATTGGGGGTAAGGATGGCTACACCTTC
clone size: few; J gene: TRBJ2-5; D gene: .; V gene: TRBV5-1; CDR3 protein: CASSLAGRVETQYF; CDR3 DNA: TGCGCCAGCAGCTTGGCCGGCAGGGTCGAGACCCAGTACTTC
clone size: many; J gene: TRBJ2-7; D gene: TRBD2; V gene: TRBV7-2; CDR3 protein: CASSLISGSSYEQYF; CDR3 DNA: TGTGCCAGCAGCTTAATAAGCGGGAGCTCCTACGAGCAGTACTTC
clone size: .; J gene: TRBJ1-2; D gene: .; V gene: TRBV5-1; CDR3 protein: CASSLEPGIWYGYTF; CDR3 DNA: TGCGCCAGCAGCTTAGAACCTGGAATTTGGTATGGCTACACCTTC
clone size: few; J gene: TRBJ2-2; D gene: .; V gene: TRBV12-3/TRBV12-4; CDR3 protein: CASSLPTRRYTGELFF; CDR3 DNA: TGTGCCAGCAGTTTACCGACTAGGAGATACACCGGGGAGCTGTTTTTT
clone size: .; J gene: TRBJ1-1; D gene: TRBD1; V gene: TRBV12-3/TRBV12-4; CDR3 protein: CASSSDRGLGAFF; CDR3 DNA: TGTGCCAGCAGCTCGGACAGGGGGCTGGGAGCTTTCTTT
clone size: .; J gene: TRBJ1-5; D gene: .; V gene: TRBV20-1; CDR3 protein: CSAWGADQPQHF; CDR3 DNA: TGCAGTGCTTGGGGGGCCGATCAGCCCCAGCATTTT
clone size: .; J gene: TRBJ2-5; D gene: .; V gene: TRBV7-2; CDR3 protein: CASTLGGAGETQYF; CDR3 DNA: TGTGCCAGCACCCTGGGGGGGGCGGGGGAGACCCAGTACTTC
clone size: .; J gene: TRBJ1-2; D gene: TRBD1; V gene: TRBV5-1; CDR3 protein: CASSLGQGFYGYTF; CDR3 DNA: TGCGCCAGCAGCTTGGGACAGGGCTTCTATGGCTACACCTTC
clone size: .; J gene: TRBJ2-1; D gene: TRBD1; V gene: TRBV11-2; CDR3 protein: CASSLFSGTGAEQFF; CDR3 DNA: TGTGCCAGCAGCTTATTCTCCGGGACAGGGGCTGAGCAGTTCTTC
clone size: .; J gene: TRBJ1-2; D gene: TRBD1; V gene: TRBV25-1; CDR3 protein: CASRTGVLGGYTF; CDR3 DNA: TGTGCCAGCAGAACAGGGGTCCTCGGCGGCTACACCTTC
clone size: few; J gene: TRBJ2-1; D gene: .; V gene: TRBV6-5; CDR3 protein: CASRPDPPIGSEQFF; CDR3 DNA: TGTGCCAGCAGACCCGACCCCCCCATTGGGAGTGAGCAGTTCTTC
clone size: few; J gene: TRBJ1-6; D gene: .; V gene: TRBV5-6; CDR3 protein: CASSLESSPLHF; CDR3 DNA: TGTGCCAGCAGCTTGGAAAGTTCACCCCTCCACTTT
clone size: .; J gene: TRBJ1-1; D gene: .; V gene: TRBV12-3/TRBV12-4; CDR3 protein: CASSLGTPNTEAFF; CDR3 DNA: TGTGCCAGCAGTCTCGGGACCCCGAACACTGAAGCTTTCTTT
clone size: few; J gene: TRBJ2-5; D gene: TRBD1; V gene: TRBV6-2/TRBV6-3; CDR3 protein: CASSYPITGGQETQYF; CDR3 DNA: TGTGCCAGCAGTTACCCAATCACAGGGGGTCAGGAGACCCAGTACTTC
clone size: few; J gene: TRBJ2-7; D gene: .; V gene: TRBV29-1; CDR3 protein: CSAKDLYTYEQYF; CDR3 DNA: TGCAGCGCCAAGGACCTCTATACCTACGAGCAGTACTTC
clone size: .; J gene: TRBJ2-2; D gene: .; V gene: TRBV12-3/TRBV12-4; CDR3 protein: CASSFTQGVGELFF; CDR3 DNA: TGTGCCAGCAGTTTTACCCAAGGGGTCGGGGAGCTGTTTTTT